Below are 5 T cell receptor beta chains sequenced from a single sample in a study of control samples from healthy donors and cancer patients. The repertoire was sequenced with immunoSEQ multiplex PCR; TCRdb's copy has only in-frame clones and lacks some. Altogether 85,000 to 95,000 clones are present, about nine tenths being singletons, with the ten largest covering roughly 14%. Sequenced sample: blood. These TCRs come from an older woman in good health.

This sequence joins TRBV27 and TRBJ2-7; D possibly matches TRBD1 or TRBD2 (5 bases each). V was clipped by 10 bases and J by 2 bases, with 18 bases between them. The CDR3 has 14 residues. CDR1 MNHEY and CDR2 SMNVEV come from the germline V gene (reference sequence). This chain's CDR3 is CATSPGDRAYEQYF. CDR3 DNA sequence: TGTGCCACCTCCCCCGGGGACCGAGCCTACGAGCAGTACTTC.

This clone was picked up one time. This chain links TRBV2 with TRBJ1-2, with TRBD1 matching over 9 bases. This CDR3 is built from 13 residues. V dropped 4 bases and J dropped 8; count of bases not matched to a gene: 5. Germline V gene data show CDR1 as SNHLY and CDR2 as FYNNEI. The CDR3: CASSAGQGSGYTF. The CDR3 bases are TGTGCCAGCAGTGCGGGACAGGGATCGGGCTACACCTTC.

V is TRBV28 and J is TRBJ2-5, with TRBD2 matching 11 bases. Germline CDR1 and CDR2: MDHEN and SYDVKM. This CDR3 contains 15 residues. V was pared by 5 bases and J by 5 bases, with 7 bases of the junction left unmatched. This chain's CDR3 is CASSKTSGGFETQYF. Written as DNA, the CDR3 is TGTGCCAGCAGTAAAACTAGCGGGGGTTTCGAGACCCAGTACTTC.

CDR3 bases: TGTGCCAGTAGTATATATAAAAGGGAAAAACTGTTTTTT. Translation: CASSIYKREKLFF. This chain links TRBV19 with TRBJ1-4; D gene ambiguous. Germline V gives CDR1 LNHDA, CDR2 SQIVND (reference sequence). The CDR3 totals 13 residues. The germline V and J ends were trimmed by 2 bases and 8 bases, with 9 bases remaining between them.

This chain joins TRBV9 and TRBJ1-1; weak D call: TRBD1 (5 bases). The CDR3 loop spans 17 amino acids. Per the germline V gene, CDR1 is SGDLS and CDR2 is YYNGEE. The germline V and J ends were trimmed by 0 bases and 5 bases, with 20 bases remaining between them. CDR3 loop: CASSVDPGVQGGTEAFF. Here the CDR3 DNA reads TGTGCCAGCAGCGTAGATCCAGGTGTGCAGGGAGGGACTGAAGCTTTCTTT.